The 12 T cell receptor beta chains listed next were all sequenced from one sample in a study of sequential checkpoint blockade in melanoma (dated by TCRdb to about 2019). The intended sense of this specimen's treatment or condition label: randomized to nivolumab then ipilimumab (arm A) or the reverse (arm B). Library preparation used the immunoSEQ multiplex PCR assay. TCRdb limited this immuneACCESS table to in-frame rearrangements with V and J called. A share of clones is missing; checked studies link under half to unresolved V genes, and the rest is unexplained. Recorded for this sample are roughly 28,000 clones; 60% to 85% of them occurred a single time. Approximately 12% of the sample goes to the ten largest clones. The sequencing used CD8+ T cells sorted from blood (inferred from file names), collected from a patient given nivolumab and ipilimumab in sequence. These receptors all come from a human donor with melanoma.

The rearrangement links TRBV9 to TRBJ2-7; TRBD1 is a possible D gene (7 bases). CDR3 length: 18 amino acids. The V end was cut by 3 bases, the J end by 2 bases, with 24 bases between. Germline-derived CDR1 and CDR2 are SGDLS and YYNGEE. The DNA for the CDR3 is TGTGCCAGCAGCGGCGGGGACAGACCGCCTGGGATTCCCTACGAGCAGTACTTC. Its translation is CASSGGDRPPGIPYEQYF. The full variable domain, completed using reference TRBV9 and TRBJ2-7, is DSGVTQTPKHLITATGQRVTLRCSPRSGDLSVYWYQQSLDQGLQFLIQYYNGEERAKGNILERFSAQQFPDLHSELNLSSLELGDSALYFCASSGGDRPPGIPYEQYFGPGTRLTVT.

J is TRBJ2-3 and V is TRBV7-8, with 12 bases matching TRBD2. Germline assignment: CDR1 SGHVS and CDR2 FQNEAQ. The V segment lost 4 bases and the J segment 4 bases; nucleotides outside the gene matches: 12. The CDR3 runs 18 residues. CDR3 sequence: CASSSRLGTSGLPDTQYF. CDR3 nucleotide sequence: TGTGCCAGCAGCTCACGGCTCGGGACTAGCGGGCTCCCAGATACGCAGTATTTT.

The chain employs TRBV9 and TRBJ2-1, with TRBD2 identical over 12 bases. V lost 0 bases, J lost 2 bases, and 0 bases stayed unmatched. Germline V gives CDR1 SGDLS, CDR2 YYNGEE. The CDR3 runs 16 residues. The DNA for the CDR3 is TGTGCCAGCAGCGTAGCTAGCGGGGGGGCCTACAATGAGCAGTTCTTC. Protein product: CASSVASGGAYNEQFF.

The chain couples TRBV7-9 to TRBJ2-1; perhaps TRBD1 as D (5 bases). V was pared by 0 bases and J by 5 bases, with 14 bases between. The CDR3 runs 16 residues. The germline V gene encodes CDR1 SEHNR and CDR2 FQNEAQ (reference sequence). The CDR3 reads CASSLASQGNHNEQFF. CDR3 bases: TGTGCCAGCAGCTTAGCGAGCCAGGGAAATCACAATGAGCAGTTCTTC.

This clone was counted a few times. The chain combines TRBV7-6 with TRBJ2-3, with 8 positions matching TRBD2. With V trimmed by 5 bases and J by 6 bases, 13 bases remained unmatched. Germline CDR1 is SGHVS and CDR2 is FNYEAQ. CDR3 length: 16 amino acids. As DNA, the CDR3 is TGTGCCAGCAGCCAAACTGGGGTCCCGGGGGGGGATACGCAGTATTTT. Protein sequence: CASSQTGVPGGDTQYF.

The chain couples TRBV4-3 to TRBJ2-1; 10 bases agree with TRBD2. The V and J ends lost 1 base and 12 bases, in that order; junction bases with no gene match: 9. CDR1 and CDR2 from the germline V gene are LGHNA and YSLEER. The CDR3 contains 15 residues. The DNA of the CDR3 is TGCGCCAGCAGCCAAGTTCAGCGGGGGGGCCCGGGGCAGTTCTTC. Encoded protein: CASSQVQRGGPGQFF.

The genes are TRBV28 and TRBJ1-2, with D tentatively TRBD1 (5 bases). This CDR3 contains 13 residues. V lost 1 base, J lost 4 bases, and 7 bases lay in between. The germline gives CDR1 MDHEN, CDR2 SYDVKM. CDR3 sequence (DNA): TGTGCCAGCAGTTTATCCGACAGCTATGGCTACACCTTC. It yields the protein CASSLSDSYGYTF.

The sample holds one count of this clone. The chain has TRBV5-1 and TRBJ2-1; the D is unclear. Germline values: CDR1 SGHRS, CDR2 YFSETQ. The length of the CDR3 is 14 residues. With 4 bases removed from V and 4 bases from J, the gap between germline ends came to 12 bases. The CDR3 spells CASSPHWQYNEQFF. The CDR3 DNA is TGCGCCAGCAGCCCACATTGGCAGTACAATGAGCAGTTCTTC.

The rearrangement uses TRBV4-1 and TRBJ1-2; no definite D call. CDR3 size: 18 residues. V shed 4 bases and J shed 6 bases, with 27 bases lying between them. Per germline, CDR1 MGHRA and CDR2 YSYEKL. CDR3 coding DNA: TGCGCCAGCAGCCTACTAGGATCGGGCAGTATGACCCGGGATGGCTACACCTTC. It yields the protein CASSLLGSGSMTRDGYTF.

The chain links TRBV7-6 to TRBJ2-5; 8 bases match TRBD2. In germline, CDR1 is SGHVS, CDR2 FNYEAQ. CDR3 length equals 17 residues. V lost 5 bases to trimming and J lost 1 base; unmatched junction nucleotides: 12. CDR3 DNA sequence: TGTGCCAGCAGCGGTAGCGGGGAGGGACGGGGCCAAGAGACCCAGTACTTC. Encoded protein: CASSGSGEGRGQETQYF.

The chain has TRBV4-1 and TRBJ2-1; 8 nucleotides agree with TRBD1. The J segment lost 4 bases and the V segment lost 3 bases, leaving 11 bases of the junction unmatched. In germline, CDR1 is MGHRA, CDR2 YSYEKL. The CDR3 length is 17 residues. The CDR3 here is CASSHLLGQAHYNEQFF. The CDR3 DNA follows: TGCGCCAGCAGCCACCTCTTGGGACAGGCCCATTACAATGAGCAGTTCTTC.

This sequence joins TRBV27 and TRBJ2-7; D possibly corresponds to TRBD2 (6 bases). Per the germline V gene, CDR1 is MNHEY and CDR2 is SMNVEV (reference sequence). Trimming cost V 3 bases and J 2 bases, with 11 bases left between them. This CDR3 contains 14 residues. The CDR3 DNA reads as TGTGCCAGCAGTTTGGGGGGTAGCACCTACGAGCAGTACTTC. This gives the protein CASSLGGSTYEQYF.